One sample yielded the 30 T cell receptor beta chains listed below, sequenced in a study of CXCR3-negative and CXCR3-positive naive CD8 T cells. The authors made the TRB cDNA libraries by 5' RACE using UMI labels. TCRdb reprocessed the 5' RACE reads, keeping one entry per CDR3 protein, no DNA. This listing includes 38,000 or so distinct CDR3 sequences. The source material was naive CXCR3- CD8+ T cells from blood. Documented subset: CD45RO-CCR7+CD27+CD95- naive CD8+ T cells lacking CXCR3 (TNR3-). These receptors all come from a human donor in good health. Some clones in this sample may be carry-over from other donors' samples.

The CDR3 sequence is CSVQTSGRTDTQYF. V is TRBV29-1 and J is TRBJ2-3; TCRdb designates TRBD2, a call that cannot be tested without DNA. Germline V CDR1 and CDR2: SQVTM, ANQGSEA. There are 14 residues in the CDR3.

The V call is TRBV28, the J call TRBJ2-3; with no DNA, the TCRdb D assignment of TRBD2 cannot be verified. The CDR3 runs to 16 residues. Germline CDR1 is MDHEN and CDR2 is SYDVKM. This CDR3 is CASSPSGGKIADTQYF.

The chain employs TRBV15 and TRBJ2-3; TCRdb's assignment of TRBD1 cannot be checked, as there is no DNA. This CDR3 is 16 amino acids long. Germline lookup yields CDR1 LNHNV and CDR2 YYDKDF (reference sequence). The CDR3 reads CATSPRDTRDPDTQYF. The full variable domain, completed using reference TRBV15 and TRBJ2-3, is DAMVIQNPRYQVTQFGKPVTLSCSQTLNHNVMYWYQQKSSQAPKLLFHYYDKDFNNEADTPDNFQSRRPNTSFCFLDIRSPGLGDTAMYLCATSPRDTRDPDTQYFGPGTRLTVL.

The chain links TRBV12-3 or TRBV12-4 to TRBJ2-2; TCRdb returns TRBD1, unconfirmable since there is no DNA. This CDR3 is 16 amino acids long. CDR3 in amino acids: CASSFSARGRVGEQFF.

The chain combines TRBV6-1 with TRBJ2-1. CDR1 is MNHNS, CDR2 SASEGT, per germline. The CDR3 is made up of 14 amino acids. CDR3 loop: CASNPRGSYNEQFF.

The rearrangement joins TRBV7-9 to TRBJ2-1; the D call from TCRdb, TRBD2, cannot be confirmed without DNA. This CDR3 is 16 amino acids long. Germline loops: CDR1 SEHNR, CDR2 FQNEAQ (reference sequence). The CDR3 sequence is CASSLEVTSGSNEQFF. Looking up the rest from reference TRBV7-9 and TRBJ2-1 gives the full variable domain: DTGVSQNPRHKITKRGQNVTFRCDPISEHNRLYWYRQTLGQGPEFLTYFQNEAQLEKSRLLSDRFSAERPKGSFSTLEIQRTEQGDSAMYLCASSLEVTSGSNEQFFGPGTRLTVL.

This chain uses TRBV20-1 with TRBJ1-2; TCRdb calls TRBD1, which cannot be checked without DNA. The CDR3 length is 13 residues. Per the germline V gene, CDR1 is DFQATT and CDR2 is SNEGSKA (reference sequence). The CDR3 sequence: CSARVGTVDGYTF.

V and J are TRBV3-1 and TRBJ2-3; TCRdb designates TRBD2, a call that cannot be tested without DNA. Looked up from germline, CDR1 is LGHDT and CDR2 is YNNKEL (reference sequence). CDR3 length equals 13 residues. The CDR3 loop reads CASSHWTARTQYF.

CDR3: CASSLRGRFYEQYF. The V gene is TRBV5-6, the J gene TRBJ2-7; TCRdb proposes TRBD1, but this gene call is untestable without DNA. Germline V lookup: CDR1 SGHDT, CDR2 YYEEEE. The CDR3 loop spans 14 amino acids. Full variable domain (missing parts from reference TRBV5-6 and TRBJ2-7): DAGVTQSPTHLIKTRGQQVTLRCSPKSGHDTVSWYQQALGQGPQFIFQYYEEEERQRGNFPDRFSGHQFPNYSSELNVNALLLGDSALYLCASSLRGRFYEQYFGPGTRLTVT.

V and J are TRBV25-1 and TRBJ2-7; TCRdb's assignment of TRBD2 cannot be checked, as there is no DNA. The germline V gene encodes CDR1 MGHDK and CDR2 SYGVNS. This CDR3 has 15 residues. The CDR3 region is CASSDASGRSYEQYF.

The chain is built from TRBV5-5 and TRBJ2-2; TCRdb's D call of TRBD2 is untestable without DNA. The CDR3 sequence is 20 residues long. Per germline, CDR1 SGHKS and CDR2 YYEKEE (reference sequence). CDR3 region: CASSRGTARLAGARVGELFF.

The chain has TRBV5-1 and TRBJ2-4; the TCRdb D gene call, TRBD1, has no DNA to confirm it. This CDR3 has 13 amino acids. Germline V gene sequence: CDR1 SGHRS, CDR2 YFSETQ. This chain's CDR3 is CASTRTGGDIQYF.

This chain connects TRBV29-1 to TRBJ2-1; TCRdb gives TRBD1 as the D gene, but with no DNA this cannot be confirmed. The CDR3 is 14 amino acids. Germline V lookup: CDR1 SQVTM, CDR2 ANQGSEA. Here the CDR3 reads CSGSGIVSYNEQFF.

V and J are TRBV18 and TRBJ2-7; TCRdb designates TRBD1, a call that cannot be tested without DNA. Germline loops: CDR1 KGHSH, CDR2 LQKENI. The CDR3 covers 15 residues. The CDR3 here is CASSLSGTGGDEQYF.

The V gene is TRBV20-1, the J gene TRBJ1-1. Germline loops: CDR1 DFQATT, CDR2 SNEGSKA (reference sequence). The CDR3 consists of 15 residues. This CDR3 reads CSASRAPDSLDYAFF.

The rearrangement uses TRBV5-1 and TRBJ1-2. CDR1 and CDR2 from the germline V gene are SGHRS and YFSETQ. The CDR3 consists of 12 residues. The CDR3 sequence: CASSLEGNGYTF.

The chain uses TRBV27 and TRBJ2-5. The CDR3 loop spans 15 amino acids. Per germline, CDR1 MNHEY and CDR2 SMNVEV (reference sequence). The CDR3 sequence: CASSNISNWRETQYF.

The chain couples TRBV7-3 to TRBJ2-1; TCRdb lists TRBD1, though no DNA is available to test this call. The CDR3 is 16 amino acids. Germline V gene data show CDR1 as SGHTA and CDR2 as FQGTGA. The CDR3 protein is CASSPIWTGNGNEQFF.

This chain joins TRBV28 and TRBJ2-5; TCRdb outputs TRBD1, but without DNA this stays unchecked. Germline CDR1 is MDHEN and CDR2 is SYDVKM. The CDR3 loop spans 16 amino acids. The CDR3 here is CASSSHGQGTQETQYF.

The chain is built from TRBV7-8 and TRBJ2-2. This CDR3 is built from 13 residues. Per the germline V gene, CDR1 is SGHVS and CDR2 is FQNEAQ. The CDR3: CASSFIGSRELFF.

CDR3 region: CASSSGQGDYNEQFF. V and J are TRBV7-9 and TRBJ2-1; lacking DNA, the TRBD1 call made by TCRdb goes unchecked. Germline CDR1 and CDR2: SEHNR and FQNEAQ (reference sequence). There are 15 residues in the CDR3.

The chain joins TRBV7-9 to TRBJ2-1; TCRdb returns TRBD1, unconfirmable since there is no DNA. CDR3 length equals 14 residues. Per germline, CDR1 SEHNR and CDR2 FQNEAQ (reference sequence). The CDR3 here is CASSFGGGYNEQFF.

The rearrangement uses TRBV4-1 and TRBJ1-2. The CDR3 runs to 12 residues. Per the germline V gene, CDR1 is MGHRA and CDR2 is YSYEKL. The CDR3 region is CASSQGFEGYTF.

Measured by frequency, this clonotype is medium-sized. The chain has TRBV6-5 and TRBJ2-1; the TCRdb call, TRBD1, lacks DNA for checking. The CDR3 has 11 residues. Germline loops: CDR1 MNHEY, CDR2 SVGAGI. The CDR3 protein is CASSPGGEQFF.

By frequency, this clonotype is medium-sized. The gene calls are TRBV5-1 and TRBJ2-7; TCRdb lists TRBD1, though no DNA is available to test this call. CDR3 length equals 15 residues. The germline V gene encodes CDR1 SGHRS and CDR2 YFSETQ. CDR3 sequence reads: CASSRTGTGIYEQYF.

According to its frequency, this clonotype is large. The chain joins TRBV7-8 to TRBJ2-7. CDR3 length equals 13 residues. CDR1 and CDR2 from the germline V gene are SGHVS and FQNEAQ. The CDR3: CASSSSPSYEQYF.

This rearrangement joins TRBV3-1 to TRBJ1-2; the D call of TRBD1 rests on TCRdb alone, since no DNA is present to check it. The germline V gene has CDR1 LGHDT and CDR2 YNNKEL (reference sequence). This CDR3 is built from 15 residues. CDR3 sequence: CASSQDVTGVPGYTF.

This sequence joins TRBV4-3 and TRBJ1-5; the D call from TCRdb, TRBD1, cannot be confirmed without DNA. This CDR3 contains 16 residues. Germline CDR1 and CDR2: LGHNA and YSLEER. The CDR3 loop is CASSQDWTDYNQPQHF.

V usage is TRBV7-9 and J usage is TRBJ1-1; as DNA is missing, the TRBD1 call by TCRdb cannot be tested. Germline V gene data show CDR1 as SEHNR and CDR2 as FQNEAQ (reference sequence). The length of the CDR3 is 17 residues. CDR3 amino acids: CASSRGGAGRFDTEAFF.

The CDR3 reads CASSKSTGRGGYTF. V gene TRBV28 combines with J gene TRBJ1-2; the TCRdb D gene call, TRBD1, has no DNA to confirm it. Per germline, CDR1 MDHEN and CDR2 SYDVKM. CDR3 size: 14 residues.